The sequence of this T cell receptor (beta chain) was determined in a study of cytomegalovirus exposure and HLA in healthy donors. Points from the study as a whole: A few of the chains that were CMV-associated were confirmed in vitro to be specific for CMV antigens. The authors reported that TCR beta sequences could predict HLA-A and HLA-B alleles. These predictions were accurate for most subjects in the first cohort. Analyses of presence/absence relied on an assumption of roughly uniform sequencing depth across donors.

In the case of this clone: Its antigen is unidentified.

13 Jbeta primers and 60 Vbeta primers were used for the PCR. Sequencing used immunoSEQ multiplex PCR; TCRdb keeps in-frame clones, though not all of them. The sample is made up of about 140,000 clones, and the top ten hold about 2.3% of it. The clonotype was recovered from a woman aged 18-29 years in good health and CMV-seronegative. The sample was PBMCs.

CDR3 nucleotides: TGTGCCAGCACCCGCGGGAGTTGGGCTGAGCAGTTCTTC. Its protein is CASTRGSWAEQFF. J is TRBJ2-1 and V is TRBV11-2, with 7 bases lining up with TRBD2. V gave up 7 bases and J gave up 9 bases; unmatched junction bases: 9. Germline values: CDR1 SGHAT, CDR2 FQNNGV. CDR3 length: 13 residues.